At least ten counts were recorded for the clone carrying this T cell receptor beta chain. The read finishes 3 residues shy of the CDR3 end, and the germline J gene is used to complete it. CDR3 length equals 13 residues. Trimming removed 6 bases at V and 4 bases at J, with 8 bases between. Per the germline V gene, CDR1 is SGHRS and CDR2 is YFSETQ. Here immunoSEQ multiplex PCR was the method, and the copy in TCRdb shows in-frame clones only, minus some. The sample shows some 60,000 clones, none of them appearing just once. The source of the sample is a study of T cell clonality in common variable immunodeficiency.

This clonotype was sampled from a person between 18 and 75 years old in good health. This sequence joins TRBV5-1 and TRBJ2-6, with D perhaps TRBD1 (5 bases). The sequenced sample consisted of peripheral blood mononuclear cells. The CDR3 DNA, read in part, is TGCGCCAGCAACAGGTACGGGGCCAACGTC. It is translated as CASNRYGANV. In full, the CDR3 reads CASNRYGANVLTF.